Sequencing of this TCR beta chain was carried out in a study of cytomegalovirus exposure and HLA in healthy donors. Study-wide results and caveats: It was shown in a later analysis that HLA-associated TCR beta chains were more clonally expanded than other, equally common chains.

PCR was performed using 60 Vbeta and 13 Jbeta primers. Data came from immunoSEQ multiplex PCR; TCRdb stores just in-frame clones and leaves some out. In the table there are about 200,000 clones, roughly 80% of which are singletons. The CDR3 consists of 16 residues. Germline CDR1 and CDR2: LNHDA and SQIVND (reference sequence). V gave up 3 bases and J gave up 0 bases; unmatched junction bases: 3. Turning to this clone: The target antigen is unknown.

Sequencing used PBMCs. This rearrangement joins TRBV19 to TRBJ2-7, with 12 bases fitting TRBD2. The receptor was isolated from a man aged 45-60 years in good health and CMV-seronegative. This chain's CDR3 is CASSISTSGSSYEQYF. The DNA of the CDR3 is TGTGCCAGTAGTATCTCGACTAGCGGGAGCTCCTACGAGCAGTACTTC.